The 2 T cell receptor beta chains presented below share a single source sample, sequenced in a study of blood T cells in healthy people across ages. A J-beta primer mix and a sample-barcoded 5' primer were used in a second PCR of about 7 to 12 cycles. Using its own MiXCR run on the 5' RACE reads, TCRdb lists one record per CDR3 protein. This table holds about 730,000 distinct CDR3 sequences, about 42% found once. The sample taken for sequencing was blood. The receptors shown here come from a woman aged 55 to 70 in good health.

This clonotype showed up just a few times. The rearrangement links TRBV6-1 to TRBJ2-3, with 9 bases that match TRBD2. The V and J ends lost 8 bases and 5 bases, in that order; junction bases with no gene match: 14. Germline values: CDR1 MNHNS, CDR2 SASEGT. There are 16 residues in the CDR3. CDR3: CASAQTGTSTVDTQYF. CDR3 in DNA: TGTGCCAGCGCCCAGACCGGGACTAGCACTGTAGATACGCAGTATTTT.

The V call is TRBV20-1, the J call TRBJ1-3; no definite D call. The CDR3 loop spans 15 amino acids. The ends were cut back, 0 bases at V and 0 bases at J, with 9 bases in the middle. Germline CDR1 DFQATT, CDR2 SNEGSKA (reference sequence). CDR3 protein: CSARDRTRSGNTIYF. The CDR3 nucleotides are TGCAGTGCTAGAGATCGAACGCGCTCTGGAAACACCATATATTTT.